This is a list of T cell receptor beta chains from one sample in a study of naive and memory T cell subsets. TCRdb recomputed calls from the UMI-ligation and nested PCR reads with MiXCR, one row per CDR3 protein. The table includes 120,000 to 150,000 distinct CDR3 sequences, roughly a fifth detected once. The sample taken for sequencing was naive CD8+ T cells from blood. These TCRs come from a human donor in good health. The CDR3 runs from the conserved cysteine through the conserved F or W. A D gene is named only where the DNA matches it firmly. Part of the rows lack a size; the others show once, few, many or a class for expanded clones.

D gene	V gene	clone size	J gene	CDR3 protein	CDR3 DNA
TRBD2	TRBV19	few	TRBJ2-1	CASKGSGSNEQFF	TGTGCCAGTAAAGGTAGCGGGAGTAATGAGCAGTTCTTC
-	TRBV27	few	TRBJ2-7	CASSPSSQNEQYF	TGTGCCAGCAGCCCATCTAGCCAAAACGAGCAGTACTTC
-	TRBV29-1	-	TRBJ2-1	CSVDNQGSSYNEQFF	TGCAGCGTTGATAACCAGGGGAGCTCCTACAATGAGCAGTTCTTC
TRBD1	TRBV4-3	few	TRBJ1-2	CASSQALAGGQDYYGYTF	TGCGCCAGCAGCCAAGCGTTGGCCGGCGGACAGGATTACTATGGCTACACCTTC
-	TRBV4-3	-	TRBJ2-1	CASSQGGNYNEQFF	TGCGCCAGCAGCCAAGGGGGTAATTACAATGAGCAGTTCTTC
-	TRBV10-2	few	TRBJ1-1	CASRDRHPDTEAFF	TGCGCCAGCAGAGACCGACACCCGGACACTGAAGCTTTCTTT
TRBD2	TRBV29-1	-	TRBJ2-5	CSVEGLAELLQETQYF	TGCAGCGTTGAAGGACTAGCGGAGCTACTCCAAGAGACCCAGTACTTC
-	TRBV12-3/TRBV12-4	-	TRBJ2-3	CASSWLGSGTDTQYF	TGTGCCAGCAGTTGGTTGGGGAGTGGCACAGATACGCAGTATTTT
-	TRBV6-5	-	TRBJ2-7	CASSYPGDGGTNEQYF	TGTGCCAGCAGTTACCCGGGGGACGGGGGAACCAATGAGCAGTACTTC
TRBD1	TRBV2	few	TRBJ1-5	CASSEWTGGKQPQHF	TGTGCCAGCAGTGAATGGACAGGGGGCAAACAGCCCCAGCATTTT
TRBD1	TRBV12-3/TRBV12-4	-	TRBJ2-7	CASRPTGYYEQYF	TGTGCCAGCAGACCGACAGGGTACTACGAGCAGTACTTC
TRBD2	TRBV20-1	-	TRBJ2-1	CSAHSGTTIDNEQFF	TGCAGTGCTCATTCCGGGACTACTATCGACAATGAGCAGTTCTTC
TRBD1	TRBV5-4	-	TRBJ2-1	CASSLVTGNEQFF	TGTGCCAGCAGCTTGGTGACAGGGAATGAGCAGTTCTTC
-	TRBV3-1	once	TRBJ2-3	CASSQGPGGTDTQYF	TGTGCCAGCAGCCAAGGCCCGGGAGGCACAGATACGCAGTATTTT
TRBD1	TRBV4-1	few	TRBJ2-7	CASSQETGQGTYEQYF	TGCGCCAGCAGCCAAGAAACCGGACAGGGAACCTACGAGCAGTACTTC
-	TRBV9	few	TRBJ2-7	CASSPDTSSYEQYF	TGTGCCAGCAGCCCGGACACGTCGTCCTACGAGCAGTACTTC
TRBD2	TRBV12-3/TRBV12-4	few	TRBJ2-1	CASSFFAGGPGEQFF	TGTGCCAGCAGTTTCTTTGCGGGAGGGCCCGGTGAGCAGTTCTTC
TRBD1	TRBV19	-	TRBJ2-1	CASSSGTGDYNEQFF	TGTGCCAGTAGTAGTGGGACAGGGGACTACAATGAGCAGTTCTTC
-	TRBV10-3	few	TRBJ2-1	CAISESGGANEQFF	TGTGCCATCAGTGAGTCCGGCGGAGCCAATGAGCAGTTCTTC
-	TRBV7-9	-	TRBJ2-7	CASSLGPGETYEQYF	TGTGCCAGCAGCTTGGGTCCCGGTGAAACGTACGAGCAGTACTTC
-	TRBV19	-	TRBJ2-5	CASSSPSSGWETQYF	TGTGCCAGTAGTTCCCCGTCTAGTGGTTGGGAGACCCAGTACTTC
-	TRBV28	few	TRBJ2-7	CASSLRYSYEQYF	TGTGCCAGCAGTTTACGCTATTCCTACGAGCAGTACTTC
TRBD2	TRBV12-5	few	TRBJ2-7	CASGFRAGEAYEQYF	TGTGCTAGTGGCTTTCGAGCGGGAGAAGCCTACGAGCAGTACTTC
-	TRBV6-6	few	TRBJ1-4	CASMDVEKLFF	TGTGCCAGCATGGATGTGGAAAAACTGTTTTTT
-	TRBV27	-	TRBJ2-7	CASSYLGNEQYF	TGTGCCAGCAGTTACTTGGGGAACGAGCAGTACTTC
TRBD1	TRBV29-1	-	TRBJ2-2	CSVVGRGKAGELFF	TGCAGCGTTGTCGGCAGGGGGAAGGCCGGGGAGCTGTTTTTT
-	TRBV5-1	-	TRBJ2-1	CASRTLEAKNEQFF	TGCGCCAGCAGGACTTTAGAAGCTAAAAATGAGCAGTTCTTC
TRBD2	TRBV3-1	-	TRBJ2-5	CASSHPFSGIREETQYF	TGTGCCAGCAGCCATCCCTTTAGCGGGATCAGAGAAGAGACCCAGTACTTC
TRBD1	TRBV6-5	few	TRBJ2-5	CASSYSGTGGSETQYF	TGTGCCAGCAGTTACTCCGGGACAGGGGGCTCAGAGACCCAGTACTTC
-	TRBV27	once	TRBJ2-3	CASSLLSDNTDTQYF	TGTGCCAGCAGTTTACTCTCAGATAACACAGATACGCAGTATTTT
-	TRBV28	few	TRBJ1-5	CASSSAEFTDSNQPQHF	TGTGCCAGCAGTTCAGCCGAGTTTACTGATAGCAATCAGCCCCAGCATTTT
TRBD1	TRBV20-1	few	TRBJ2-7	CSATGTVPPYEQYF	TGCAGTGCAACCGGGACAGTGCCCCCCTACGAGCAGTACTTC
TRBD2	TRBV5-1	-	TRBJ2-3	CASSRTSGRASTDTQYF	TGCGCCAGCAGCCGAACTAGCGGGAGGGCTAGCACAGATACGCAGTATTTT
-	TRBV2	many	TRBJ1-1	CASSAGHGSNTEAFF	TGTGCCAGCAGCGCAGGACACGGCAGTAACACTGAAGCTTTCTTT
TRBD2	TRBV20-1	-	TRBJ2-1	CSARDPAGVYNEQFF	TGCAGTGCTAGAGATCCTGCGGGAGTGTACAATGAGCAGTTCTTC
-	TRBV28	-	TRBJ2-7	CASSYILQLYEQYF	TGTGCCAGCAGTTACATCCTACAGTTATACGAGCAGTACTTC
TRBD1	TRBV4-3	once	TRBJ1-2	CASSQDLLGQPNYGYTF	TGCGCCAGCAGCCAAGACTTATTGGGACAGCCTAACTATGGCTACACCTTC
-	TRBV12-3/TRBV12-4	many	TRBJ1-1	CASSHGTEAFF	TGTGCCAGCTCCCATGGCACTGAAGCTTTCTTT
TRBD2	TRBV5-5	-	TRBJ2-3	CASSLVAGGSTDTQYF	TGTGCCAGCAGCTTGGTGGCGGGAGGAAGCACAGATACGCAGTATTTT
-	TRBV13	-	TRBJ1-1	CASGRGDNQFEAFF	TGTGCCAGCGGCAGAGGGGACAACCAATTTGAAGCTTTCTTT
TRBD2	TRBV7-9	few	TRBJ2-7	CASSSTSGTVSYEQYF	TGTGCCAGCAGCTCGACTAGCGGGACCGTCTCCTACGAGCAGTACTTC
-	TRBV7-6	few	TRBJ1-1	CASSLGGMNTEAFF	TGTGCCAGCAGCTTAGGCGGGATGAACACTGAAGCTTTCTTT
TRBD2	TRBV3-1	few	TRBJ2-1	CASSQAPGLAYNEQFF	TGTGCCAGCAGCCAGGCACCGGGACTAGCGTATAATGAGCAGTTCTTC
TRBD1	TRBV13	-	TRBJ2-3	CASSSGQLPGDTQYF	TGTGCCAGCAGCTCGGGACAGCTTCCCGGCGATACGCAGTATTTT
-	TRBV7-9	few	TRBJ2-5	CASSPFETPQETQYF	TGTGCCAGCAGCCCGTTTGAGACGCCGCAAGAGACCCAGTACTTC
-	TRBV28	few	TRBJ2-7	CASSLQGATYEQYF	TGTGCCAGCAGCCTCCAGGGTGCGACCTACGAGCAGTACTTC
-	TRBV29-1	few	TRBJ2-2	CSVRGLTGELFF	TGCAGCGTTCGGGGTCTCACCGGGGAGCTGTTTTTT
-	TRBV21-1	-	TRBJ2-6	CASSKGPPGQGGYGANVLTF	TGTGCCAGCAGCAAAGGGCCCCCGGGACAGGGAGGGTATGGGGCCAACGTCCTGACTTTC
TRBD2	TRBV28	-	TRBJ2-7	CASSLPRTSGSHYEQYF	TGTGCCAGCAGTTTACCAAGGACTAGCGGGAGCCACTACGAGCAGTACTTC
-	TRBV19	few	TRBJ2-7	CASSIWGRTYEQYF	TGTGCCAGTAGTATCTGGGGCCGCACCTACGAGCAGTACTTC
-	TRBV27	-	TRBJ1-2	CASSFGFSHGGYTF	TGTGCCAGCAGTTTCGGTTTCAGCCATGGTGGCTACACCTTC
-	TRBV27	few	TRBJ2-7	CASSQRLEGGREQYF	TGTGCCAGCAGTCAGAGACTGGAGGGTGGGCGCGAGCAGTACTTC
TRBD2	TRBV28	-	TRBJ2-2	CASRGLANTGELFF	TGTGCCAGCAGAGGACTAGCAAACACCGGGGAGCTGTTTTTT
TRBD2	TRBV20-1	-	TRBJ2-5	CSARDGNSGRETQYF	TGCAGTGCTAGAGATGGGAATAGCGGGAGAGAGACCCAGTACTTC
-	TRBV7-2	-	TRBJ2-4	CASSLLSGTIDPYF	TGTGCCAGCAGCTTACTGAGTGGTACCATCGATCCGTACTTC
-	TRBV19	few	TRBJ2-1	CASSKERSSYNEQFF	TGTGCCAGTAGTAAGGAACGGAGCTCCTACAATGAGCAGTTCTTC
-	TRBV6-2/TRBV6-3	few	TRBJ2-7	CASSLGTWNVHEQYF	TGTGCCAGCAGCCTCGGGACTTGGAATGTACACGAGCAGTACTTC
-	TRBV29-1	-	TRBJ2-1	CSATENNEQFF	TGCAGCGCAACAGAAAACAATGAGCAGTTCTTC
TRBD1	TRBV5-4	-	TRBJ1-1	CASSHGQGVNTEAFF	TGTGCCAGCAGCCACGGACAGGGGGTGAACACTGAAGCTTTCTTT